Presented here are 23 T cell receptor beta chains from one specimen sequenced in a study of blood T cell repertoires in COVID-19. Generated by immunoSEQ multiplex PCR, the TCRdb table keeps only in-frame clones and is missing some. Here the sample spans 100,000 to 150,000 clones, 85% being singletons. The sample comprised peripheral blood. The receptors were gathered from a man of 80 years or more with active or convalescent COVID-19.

CDR3 sequence: CASSQDGQSYGYTF. The CDR3 DNA is TGCGCCAGCAGCCAAGATGGGCAGAGCTATGGCTACACCTTC. The V gene is TRBV4-3, the J gene TRBJ1-2, with no clear D. The V end lost 0 bases, the J end lost 4 bases, and 9 bases lay between the germline ends. The CDR3 consists of 14 residues. CDR1 is LGHNA, CDR2 YSLEER, per germline.

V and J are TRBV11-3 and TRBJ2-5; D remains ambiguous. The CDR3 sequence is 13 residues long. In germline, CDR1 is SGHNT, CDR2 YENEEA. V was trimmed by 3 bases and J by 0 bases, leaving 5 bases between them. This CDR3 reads CASSFQNQETQYF. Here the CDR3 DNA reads TGTGCCAGCAGCTTCCAGAACCAAGAGACCCAGTACTTC.

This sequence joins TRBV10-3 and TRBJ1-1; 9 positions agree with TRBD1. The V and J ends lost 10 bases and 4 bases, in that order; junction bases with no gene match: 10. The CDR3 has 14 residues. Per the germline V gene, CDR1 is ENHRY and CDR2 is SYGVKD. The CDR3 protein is CASSGTGSGTEAFF. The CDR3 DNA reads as TGTGCCAGTTCTGGGACAGGGTCGGGCACTGAAGCTTTCTTT.

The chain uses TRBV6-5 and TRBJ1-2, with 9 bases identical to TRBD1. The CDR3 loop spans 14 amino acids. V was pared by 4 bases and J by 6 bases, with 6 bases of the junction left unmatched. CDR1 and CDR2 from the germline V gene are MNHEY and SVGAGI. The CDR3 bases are TGTGCCAGCAGTTGGACAGGGGAGAATGATGGCTACACCTTC. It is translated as CASSWTGENDGYTF.

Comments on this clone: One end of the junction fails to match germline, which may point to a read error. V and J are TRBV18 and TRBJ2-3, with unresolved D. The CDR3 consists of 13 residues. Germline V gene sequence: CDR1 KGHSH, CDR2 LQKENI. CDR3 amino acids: CASSPNSKDTQYF. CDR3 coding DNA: TGTGCCAGCTCACCAAATAGCAAAGATACGCAGTATTTT.

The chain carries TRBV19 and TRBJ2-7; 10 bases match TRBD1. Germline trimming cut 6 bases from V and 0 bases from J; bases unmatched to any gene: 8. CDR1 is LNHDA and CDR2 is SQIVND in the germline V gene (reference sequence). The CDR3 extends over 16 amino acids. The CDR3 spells CASSPTGGGSSYEQYF. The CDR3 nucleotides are TGTGCCAGTAGCCCGACAGGGGGCGGTAGCTCCTACGAGCAGTACTTC.

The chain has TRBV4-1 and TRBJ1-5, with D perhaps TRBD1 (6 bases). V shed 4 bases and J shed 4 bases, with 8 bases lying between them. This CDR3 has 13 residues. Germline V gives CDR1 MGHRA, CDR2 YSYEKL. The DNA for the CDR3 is TGCGCCAGCAGCCGACAGGTAAATCAGCCCCAGCATTTT. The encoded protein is CASSRQVNQPQHF.

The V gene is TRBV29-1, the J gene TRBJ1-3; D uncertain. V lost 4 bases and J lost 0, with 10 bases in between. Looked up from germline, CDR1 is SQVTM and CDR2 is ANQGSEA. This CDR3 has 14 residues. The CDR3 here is CSVASPSSGNTIYF. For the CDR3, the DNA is TGCAGCGTTGCATCCCCTAGCTCTGGAAACACCATATATTTT.

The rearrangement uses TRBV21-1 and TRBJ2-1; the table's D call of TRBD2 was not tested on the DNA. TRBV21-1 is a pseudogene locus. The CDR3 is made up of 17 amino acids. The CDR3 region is CASSKVASGETLEEQFF. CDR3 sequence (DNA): TGTGCCAGCAGCAAAGTGGCTAGCGGGGAAACTCTGGAAGAGCAGTTCTTC.

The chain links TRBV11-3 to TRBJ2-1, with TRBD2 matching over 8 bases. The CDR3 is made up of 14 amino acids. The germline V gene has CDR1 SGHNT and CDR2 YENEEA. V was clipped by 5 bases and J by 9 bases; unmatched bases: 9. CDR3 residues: CASSGIAGRGEQFF. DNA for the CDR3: TGTGCCAGCAGCGGAATAGCGGGGCGAGGTGAGCAGTTCTTC.

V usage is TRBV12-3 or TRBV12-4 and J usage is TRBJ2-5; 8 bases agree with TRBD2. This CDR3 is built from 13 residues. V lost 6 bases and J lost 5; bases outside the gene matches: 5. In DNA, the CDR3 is TGTGCCAGCAGAAAAAGCGGGGGTGAGACCCAGTACTTC. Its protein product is CASRKSGGETQYF.

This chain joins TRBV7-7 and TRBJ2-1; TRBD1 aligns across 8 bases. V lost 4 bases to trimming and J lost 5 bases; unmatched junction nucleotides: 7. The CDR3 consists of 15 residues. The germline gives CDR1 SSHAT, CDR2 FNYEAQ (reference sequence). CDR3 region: CASSSTDRDHNEQFF. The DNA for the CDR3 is TGTGCCAGCAGCTCAACGGACAGGGACCACAATGAGCAGTTCTTC.

The CDR3 spells CASSQGQSSYNSPLHF. The CDR3 nucleotides are TGTGCCAGCAGCCAAGGACAGAGCTCCTATAATTCACCCCTCCACTTT. The chain has TRBV3-1 (or the pseudogene TRBV3-2) and TRBJ1-6, with D perhaps TRBD1 (5 bases). Germline V CDR1 and CDR2: LGHDT, YNNKEL (reference sequence). V lost 1 base to trimming and J lost 0 bases, with 7 bases between them. The CDR3 is 16 amino acids.

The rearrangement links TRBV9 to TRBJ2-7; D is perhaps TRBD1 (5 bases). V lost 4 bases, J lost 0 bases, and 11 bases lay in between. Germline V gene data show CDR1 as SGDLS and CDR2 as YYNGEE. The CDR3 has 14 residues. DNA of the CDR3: TGTGCCAGCAGCTTTGACAGCGACTCCTACGAGCAGTACTTC. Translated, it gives CASSFDSDSYEQYF. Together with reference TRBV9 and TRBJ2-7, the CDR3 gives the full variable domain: DSGVTQTPKHLITATGQRVTLRCSPRSGDLSVYWYQQSLDQGLQFLIQYYNGEERAKGNILERFSAQQFPDLHSELNLSSLELGDSALYFCASSFDSDSYEQYFGPGTRLTVT.

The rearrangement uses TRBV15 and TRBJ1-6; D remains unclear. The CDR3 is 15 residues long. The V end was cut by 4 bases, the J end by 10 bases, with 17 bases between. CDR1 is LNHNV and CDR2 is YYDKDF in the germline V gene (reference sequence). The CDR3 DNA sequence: TGTGCCACCAGCAAAGGAGGAAATATAGGGTCACCCCTCCACTTT. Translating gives CATSKGGNIGSPLHF.

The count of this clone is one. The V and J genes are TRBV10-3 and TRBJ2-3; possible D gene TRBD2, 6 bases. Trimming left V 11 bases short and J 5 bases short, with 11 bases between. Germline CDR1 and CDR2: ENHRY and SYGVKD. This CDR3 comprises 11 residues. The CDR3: CASMGGDTQYF. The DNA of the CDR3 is TGTGCCTCAATGGGGGGAGATACGCAGTATTTT.

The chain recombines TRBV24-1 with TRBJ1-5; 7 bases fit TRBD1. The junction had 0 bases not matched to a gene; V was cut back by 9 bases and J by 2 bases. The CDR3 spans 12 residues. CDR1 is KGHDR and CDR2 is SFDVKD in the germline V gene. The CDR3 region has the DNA TGTGCCACCCAGGGGGGCAATCAGCCCCAGCATTTT. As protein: CATQGGNQPQHF.

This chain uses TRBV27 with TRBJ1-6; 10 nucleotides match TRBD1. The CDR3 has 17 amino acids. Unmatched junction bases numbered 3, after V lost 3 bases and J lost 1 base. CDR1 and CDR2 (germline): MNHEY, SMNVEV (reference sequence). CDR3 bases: TGTGCCAGCAGTTTGACGGGACAGGGGTCCTATAATTCACCCCTCCACTTT. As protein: CASSLTGQGSYNSPLHF.

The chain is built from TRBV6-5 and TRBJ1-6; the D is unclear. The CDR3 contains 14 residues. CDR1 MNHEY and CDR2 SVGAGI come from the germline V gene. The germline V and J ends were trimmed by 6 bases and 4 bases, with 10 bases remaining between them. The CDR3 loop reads CASRLDAYNSPLHF. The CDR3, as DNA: TGTGCCAGCAGACTAGACGCATATAATTCACCCCTCCACTTT.

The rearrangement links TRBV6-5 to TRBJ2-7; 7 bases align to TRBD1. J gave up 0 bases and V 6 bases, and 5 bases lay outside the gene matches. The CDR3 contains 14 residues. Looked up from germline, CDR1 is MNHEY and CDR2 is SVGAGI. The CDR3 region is CASSLDRISYEQYF. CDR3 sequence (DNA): TGTGCCAGCAGCCTGGACAGGATCTCCTACGAGCAGTACTTC.

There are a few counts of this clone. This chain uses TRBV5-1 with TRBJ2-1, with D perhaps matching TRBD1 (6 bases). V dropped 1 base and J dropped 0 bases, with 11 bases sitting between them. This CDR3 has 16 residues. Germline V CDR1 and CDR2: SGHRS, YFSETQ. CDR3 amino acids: CASSLTGLLSYNEQFF. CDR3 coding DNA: TGCGCCAGCAGCTTGACAGGGTTGCTCTCCTACAATGAGCAGTTCTTC.

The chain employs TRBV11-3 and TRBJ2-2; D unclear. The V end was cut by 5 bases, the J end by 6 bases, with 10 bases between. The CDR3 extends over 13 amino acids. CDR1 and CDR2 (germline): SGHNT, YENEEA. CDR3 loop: CASSPSRAGELFF. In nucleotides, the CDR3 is TGTGCCAGCAGCCCCTCTAGAGCCGGGGAGCTGTTTTTT.

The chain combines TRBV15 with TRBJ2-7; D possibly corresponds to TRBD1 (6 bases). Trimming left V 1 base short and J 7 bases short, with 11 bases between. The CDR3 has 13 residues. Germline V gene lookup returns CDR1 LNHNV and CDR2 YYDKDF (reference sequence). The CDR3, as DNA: TGTGCCACCAGCAGAGGCAGGGGACGGGAGCAGTACTTC. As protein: CATSRGRGREQYF.